This T cell receptor (beta chain) was obtained from a study of blood T cell repertoires in COVID-19. The CDR3 runs to 16 residues. Germline V lookup: CDR1 MNHNY, CDR2 SVGAGI (reference sequence). J was trimmed by 1 base and V by 6 bases; bases with no gene match: 9. Generated by immunoSEQ multiplex PCR, the TCRdb table keeps only in-frame clones and is missing some. The sample holds 200,000 or so clones, more than 85% seen once. V and J are TRBV6-6 and TRBJ2-4; 7 nucleotides match TRBD1. Sequenced material: peripheral blood. This clonotype was sampled from a middle-aged man with active or convalescent COVID-19. The DNA for the CDR3 is TGTGCCAGCAGCCCGGGGACAGTAACCGCCAAAAACATTCAGTACTTC. Translated, it gives CASSPGTVTAKNIQYF.